These T cell receptor beta chains were read from a single sample in a study of monozygotic twins with inflammatory bowel disease. Reanalyzing the 5' RACE reads, TCRdb keeps one entry per CDR3 protein, without DNA. The specimen's table records more than 300,000 distinct CDR3 sequences. Sequencing used blood. The receptor set was obtained from a human donor with ulcerative colitis or Crohn's disease, or a healthy co-twin of an affected twin (not recorded which). CDR3s include the opening cysteine and the closing phenylalanine or tryptophan.

TRBV6-2/TRBV6-3	TRBJ1-2	CASSYLRTEGPYYGYTF
TRBV12-3/TRBV12-4	TRBJ2-3	CASSFRWGGTDTQYF
TRBV12-3/TRBV12-4	TRBJ2-5	CASSLSAAQETQYF
TRBV3-1	TRBJ2-5	CASTPPGLETQYF
TRBV5-1	TRBJ2-1	CASSGGGVGVNEQFF
TRBV7-9	TRBJ1-1	CASSSRGTRPNTEAFF
TRBV20-1	TRBJ2-2	CSAYGQKNTGELFF
TRBV6-1	TRBJ2-7	CASRGSGQGFHEQYF
TRBV30	TRBJ1-1	CAWIGRYTEAFF
TRBV7-9	TRBJ2-3	CASSPETGDFQADTQYF
TRBV5-1	TRBJ2-1	CASSLAATGTGVYNEQFF
TRBV5-1	TRBJ1-6	CASSPRGGGSPLHF
TRBV6-1	TRBJ2-2	CASSARGRNTGELFF
TRBV15	TRBJ1-3	CATSRDLGQALSGNTIYF
TRBV5-1	TRBJ1-2	CASSFLQGAPSSYTF
TRBV5-1	TRBJ2-5	CASSLAGSGEQETQYF
TRBV5-6	TRBJ2-5	CASSLALARMMETQYF
TRBV7-2	TRBJ2-3	CASSLGTLFSDTQYF
TRBV20-1	TRBJ2-3	CSARGLAGGGTDTQYF